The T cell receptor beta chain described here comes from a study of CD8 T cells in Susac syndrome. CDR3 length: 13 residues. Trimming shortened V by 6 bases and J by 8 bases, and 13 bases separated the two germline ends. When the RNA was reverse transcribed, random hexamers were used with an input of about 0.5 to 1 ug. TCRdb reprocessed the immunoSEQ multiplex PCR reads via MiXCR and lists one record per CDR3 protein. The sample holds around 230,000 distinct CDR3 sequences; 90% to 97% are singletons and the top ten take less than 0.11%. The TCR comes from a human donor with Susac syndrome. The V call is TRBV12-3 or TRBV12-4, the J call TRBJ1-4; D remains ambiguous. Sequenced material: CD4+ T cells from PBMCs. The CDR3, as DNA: TGTGCCAGCAGACGTTCCCGGGAGGAAAAACTGTTTTTT. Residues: CASRRSREEKLFF.